The 26 T cell receptor beta chains below were found in one sample sequenced in a study of shared clonotypes between healthy human individuals. The protocol was immunoSEQ multiplex PCR, while the TCRdb copy is restricted to in-frame clones and leaves out a portion. The sample lists nearly 750,000 clones, 55% to 80% occurring once. The sequencing input was memory CD4+ T cells sorted from blood. Subset here: CD45RA-negative fraction. The receptors originated from a woman aged 25 to 45 in good health.

The chain uses TRBV25-1 and TRBJ2-5, with 10 nucleotides matching TRBD1. The V and J ends lost 3 bases and 4 bases, in that order; junction bases with no gene match: 5. Germline loops: CDR1 MGHDK, CDR2 SYGVNS. The CDR3 is made up of 15 amino acids. The CDR3 region has the DNA TGTGCCAGCAGTGATGACAGGGGGCAGAGAGAGACCCAGTACTTC. Its translation: CASSDDRGQRETQYF. Full variable domain (remainder filled in from reference TRBV25-1 and TRBJ2-5): EADIYQTPRYLVIGTGKKITLECSQTMGHDKMYWYQQDPGMELHLIHYSYGVNSTEKGDLSSESTVSRIRTEHFPLTLESARPSHTSQYLCASSDDRGQRETQYFGPGTRLLVL.

This chain links TRBV27 with TRBJ1-1, with D possibly TRBD1 on 5 matching bases. Germline lookup yields CDR1 MNHEY and CDR2 SMNVEV (reference sequence). V gave up 11 bases and J gave up 2 bases, with 15 bases separating them. CDR3 length equals 13 residues. The CDR3 here is CAGARGENTEAFF. The DNA for the CDR3 is TGTGCCGGCGCCCGGGGGGAAAACACTGAAGCTTTCTTT.

The chain is built from TRBV5-1 and TRBJ1-3, with D perhaps TRBD1 (6 bases). Germline V lookup: CDR1 SGHRS, CDR2 YFSETQ. V was shortened by 0 bases and J by 2 bases, with 15 bases between the two germline ends. This CDR3 comprises 17 residues. The CDR3 protein is CASSLAMAGATGNTIYF. The CDR3 bases are TGCGCCAGCAGCTTGGCCATGGCGGGGGCAACTGGAAACACCATATATTTT.

As for this clone: Other DNA sequences from this sample encode an identical CDR3 as well. The chain recombines TRBV18 with TRBJ2-7; TRBD1 is a possible D gene (6 bases). Germline assignment: CDR1 KGHSH and CDR2 LQKENI. V was trimmed by 1 base and J by 0 bases, leaving 7 bases between them. The CDR3 is 14 amino acids. CDR3 sequence reads: CASSPQGGSYEQYF. The DNA of the CDR3 is TGTGCCAGCTCACCACAAGGGGGCTCCTACGAGCAGTACTTC. The full variable domain, rest sourced from reference TRBV18 and TRBJ2-7, is NAGVMQNPRHLVRRRGQEARLRCSPMKGHSHVYWYRQLPEEGLKFMVYLQKENIIDESGMPKERFSAEFPKEGPSILRIQQVVRGDSAAYFCASSPQGGSYEQYFGPGTRLTVT.

This chain connects TRBV6-5 to TRBJ2-5, with 11 nucleotides matching TRBD2. Germline V gives CDR1 MNHEY, CDR2 SVGAGI. V was clipped by 5 bases and J by 4 bases; unmatched bases: 3. The length of the CDR3 is 14 residues. CDR3 amino acids: CASSPLAGVETQYF. The DNA for the CDR3 is TGTGCCAGCAGTCCACTAGCGGGAGTAGAGACCCAGTACTTC.

The chain uses TRBV11-2 and TRBJ2-2; D gene unclear. This CDR3 has 15 residues. The V end lost 1 base, the J end lost 6 bases, and 12 bases lay between the germline ends. CDR1 and CDR2 from the germline V gene are SGHAT and FQNNGV. CDR3: CASSLATHPSGELFF. Written as DNA, the CDR3 is TGTGCCAGCAGCTTAGCCACCCACCCCTCCGGGGAGCTGTTTTTT. The variable domain in full, with the rest retrieved from reference TRBV11-2 and TRBJ2-2, is EAGVAQSPRYKIIEKRQSVAFWCNPISGHATLYWYQQILGQGPKLLIQFQNNGVVDDSQLPKDRFSAERLKGVDSTLKIQPAKLEDSAVYLCASSLATHPSGELFFGEGSRLTVL.

This chain's CDR3 is CASSLHPGLTNTGELFF. The CDR3 DNA follows: TGTGCCAGCAGCTTACACCCGGGACTCACAAACACCGGGGAGCTGTTTTTT. The chain links TRBV5-6 to TRBJ2-2; D possibly corresponds to TRBD2 (6 bases). V lost 2 bases and J 2 bases, leaving 16 bases between the germline ends. Germline CDR1 reads SGHDT; CDR2 reads YYEEEE. This CDR3 contains 17 residues.

This clone appeared a single time. This chain connects TRBV5-6 to TRBJ1-1, with a possible D match to TRBD1 (5 bases). CDR1 and CDR2 from the germline V gene are SGHDT and YYEEEE. V shed 0 bases and J shed 6 bases, with 15 bases lying between them. The CDR3 runs to 15 residues. CDR3 bases: TGTGCCAGCAGCTTGGGTGGGGGACGGCGGGCTGAAGCTTTCTTT. Encoded protein: CASSLGGGRRAEAFF.

This chain joins TRBV6-5 and TRBJ2-5; D is unresolved. The J call could be wrong; TRBJ2-7 is a better fit for the DNA end. The CDR3 is made up of 13 amino acids. Germline values: CDR1 MNHEY, CDR2 SVGAGI. CDR3 sequence (DNA): TGTGCCAGCAGTTACGGCAACTCCTACGAGCAGTACTTC. It encodes CASSYGNSYEQYF.

The chain employs TRBV5-1 and TRBJ2-2; the match to TRBD2 covers 10 bases. CDR1 and CDR2 (germline): SGHRS, YFSETQ. The ends lost 3 bases at V and 4 bases at J; junction bases unmatched: 6. CDR3 length equals 16 residues. CDR3 protein: CASSSTSGRGTGELFF. CDR3 nucleotide sequence: TGCGCCAGCAGCTCGACTAGCGGGCGGGGCACCGGGGAGCTGTTTTTT.

The count of this clone is one. The chain couples TRBV2 to TRBJ2-1; 10 bases line up with TRBD1. The CDR3 spans 12 residues. Trimming cost V 6 bases and J 8 bases; bases outside gene matches: 1. The germline V gene encodes CDR1 SNHLY and CDR2 FYNNEI. The CDR3 region has the DNA TGTGCCAGCAGGACAGGGGGCCATGAGCAGTTCTTC. Its protein product is CASRTGGHEQFF.

The V call is TRBV6-1, the J call TRBJ2-3, with 14 bases fitting TRBD2. V shed 10 bases, J shed 4 bases, and the junction held 7 bases outside the gene matches. This CDR3 is built from 15 residues. CDR1 and CDR2 from the germline V gene are MNHNS and SASEGT. This CDR3 is CATVGLAGVADTQYF. In nucleotides, the CDR3 is TGTGCCACCGTGGGACTAGCGGGAGTCGCAGATACGCAGTATTTT.

This chain connects TRBV5-6 to TRBJ2-5; 15 bases are a match to TRBD2. V gave up 9 bases and J gave up 5 bases; unmatched junction bases: 8. Per germline, CDR1 SGHDT and CDR2 YYEEEE. This CDR3 spans 15 amino acids. CDR3 sequence reads: CATRTSGRAGETQYF. The CDR3 DNA reads TGTGCCACCCGGACTAGCGGGAGGGCCGGGGAGACCCAGTACTTC.

The J gene is TRBJ1-5, the V gene TRBV4-1, with 7 bases aligning to TRBD1. The CDR3 runs 19 residues. Germline-derived CDR1 and CDR2 are MGHRA and YSYEKL. V lost 0 bases to trimming and J lost 1 base; unmatched junction nucleotides: 12. This chain's CDR3 is CASSQDRDRRFVSNQPQHF. Written as DNA, the CDR3 is TGCGCCAGCAGCCAAGATCGGGACAGAAGGTTTGTAAGCAATCAGCCCCAGCATTTT.

This clone turned up a few times. V is TRBV2 and J is TRBJ1-3; D not certain. This CDR3 has 14 amino acids. Trimming took off 4 bases at V and 2 bases at J, with 9 bases between the two ends. CDR1 and CDR2 (germline): SNHLY, FYNNEI. CDR3 protein: CASSVERTGNTIYF. CDR3 nucleotide sequence: TGTGCCAGCAGTGTAGAACGGACTGGAAACACCATATATTTT.

V is TRBV18 and J is TRBJ1-4, with 7 bases fitting TRBD1. The trim removed 4 bases at V and 6 bases at J, leaving 8 bases unmatched. CDR1 KGHSH and CDR2 LQKENI come from the germline V gene. CDR3 length: 15 residues. CDR3 bases: TGTGCCAGCTCACTCACCGGGACAGTAGATGAAAAACTGTTTTTT. This codes for CASSLTGTVDEKLFF.

This clone was picked up a small number of times. The rearrangement links TRBV6-5 to TRBJ1-5; no clear D gene. With 11 bases removed from V and 4 bases from J, the gap between germline ends came to 6 bases. Germline V gene lookup returns CDR1 MNHEY and CDR2 SVGAGI. The CDR3 has 10 residues. CDR3: CAVGNQPQHF. CDR3 nucleotide sequence: TGTGCCGTGGGGAATCAGCCCCAGCATTTT.

This clone has a handful of counts. The sample has other DNA sequences that encode this CDR3 too. The CDR3 loop reads CASSRGTNTGELFF. The CDR3 DNA sequence: TGCGCCAGCAGCCGGGGGACGAACACCGGGGAGCTGTTTTTT. The chain couples TRBV5-1 to TRBJ2-2, with D tentatively TRBD2 (6 bases). This CDR3 has 14 residues. CDR1 is SGHRS, CDR2 YFSETQ, per germline. Deletions cut 4 bases from V and 0 bases from J, with 7 bases between.

This clone was observed a handful of times. The V gene is TRBV4-2, the J gene TRBJ2-3; 12 nucleotides align to TRBD2. Germline lookup yields CDR1 LGHNA and CDR2 YNFKEQ. V dropped 7 bases and J dropped 4; count of bases not matched to a gene: 9. This CDR3 spans 16 amino acids. In nucleotides, the CDR3 is TGTGCCAGCACTGCGACTAGCGGGAGTTCCCCAGATACGCAGTATTTT. As protein: CASTATSGSSPDTQYF.

In this sample, this clone turned up once. This sequence joins TRBV7-6 and TRBJ2-2; D remains ambiguous. Deletions cut 5 bases from V and 0 bases from J, with 10 bases between. The CDR3 sequence is 15 residues long. Germline V lookup: CDR1 SGHVS, CDR2 FNYEAQ. In DNA form, the CDR3 reads TGTGCCAGCAGCCCGGCCCTGGCGAACACCGGGGAGCTGTTTTTT. Translating it yields CASSPALANTGELFF.

This rearrangement joins TRBV15 to TRBJ2-1, with TRBD2 matching 9 bases. The CDR3 length is 17 residues. V gave up 0 bases and J gave up 5 bases; unmatched junction bases: 8. Germline V gene data show CDR1 as LNHNV and CDR2 as YYDKDF (reference sequence). The CDR3 DNA reads TGTGCCACCAGCAGAGATCAGGCGGGAGGGCGAAACAATGAGCAGTTCTTC. Its translation: CATSRDQAGGRNNEQFF.

The chain combines TRBV18 with TRBJ2-3; D is undetermined. The germline V and J ends were trimmed by 3 bases and 6 bases, with 7 bases remaining between them. The V gene's germline CDR1 is KGHSH and CDR2 LQKENI. The CDR3 contains 12 residues. The CDR3 loop reads CASSPREDTQYF. CDR3 coding DNA: TGTGCCAGCTCACCCCGTGAGGATACGCAGTATTTT.

The rearrangement uses TRBV7-9 and TRBJ2-7; no clear D gene. V lost 5 bases and J lost 0, with 11 bases in between. Germline V gives CDR1 SEHNR, CDR2 FQNEAQ (reference sequence). The CDR3 length is 14 residues. CDR3 in DNA: TGTGCCAGCAGCGGTACCCCTAGCTCCTACGAGCAGTACTTC. Translating it yields CASSGTPSSYEQYF.

The V call is TRBV5-1, the J call TRBJ2-2, with D unclear. The CDR3 totals 15 residues. The V gene's germline CDR1 is SGHRS and CDR2 YFSETQ. V lost 4 bases and J lost 0, with 10 bases in between. CDR3 coding DNA: TGCGCCAGCAGCACAGACGGTACGAACACCGGGGAGCTGTTTTTT. Translated, it gives CASSTDGTNTGELFF.

The chain has TRBV19 and TRBJ2-3; D is tentatively TRBD1 or TRBD2 (6 bases each). The germline V and J ends were trimmed by 3 bases and 1 base, with 17 bases remaining between them. The germline CDR1 and CDR2 sequences are LNHDA and SQIVND (reference sequence). The CDR3 length is 17 residues. The CDR3, as DNA: TGTGCCAGTAGTATGTTGGGAGAGAGGGGGGGCACAGATACGCAGTATTTT. This codes for CASSMLGERGGTDTQYF.

About this clone itself: The identical CDR3 is also encoded by other nucleotide sequences in the sample. V is TRBV18 and J is TRBJ1-1, with 8 bases aligning to TRBD1. Germline loops: CDR1 KGHSH, CDR2 LQKENI. CDR3 length equals 13 residues. Trimming took 3 bases from V and 4 from J; bases not matched to a gene: 1. CDR3 sequence (DNA): TGTGCCAGCTCACCCACAGGGGGCACTGAAGCTTTCTTT. Protein: CASSPTGGTEAFF. Supplemented by reference TRBV18 and TRBJ1-1, the full variable domain reads NAGVMQNPRHLVRRRGQEARLRCSPMKGHSHVYWYRQLPEEGLKFMVYLQKENIIDESGMPKERFSAEFPKEGPSILRIQQVVRGDSAAYFCASSPTGGTEAFFGQGTRLTVV.